Presented here are 27 T cell receptor beta chains from one specimen sequenced in a study of blood T cells in healthy people across ages. Together with a sample-barcoded 5' primer, a J-beta primer mix was included in a second PCR lasting about 6 to 11 cycles. TCRdb re-analysed the 5' RACE reads in MiXCR, keeping a single row per CDR3 protein. Of approximately 1.5 million distinct CDR3 sequences listed, around 40% were seen once; the top ten hold around 4%. The specimen was blood. All receptors come from a woman aged 18-29 years in good health.

This clonotype has just a few counts. The gene calls are TRBV21-1 and TRBJ2-7; the table's D call, TRBD2, has no DNA check behind it. TRBV21-1 is marked as a pseudogene. The CDR3 runs to 13 residues. In DNA, the CDR3 is TGTGCCAGCAGCACCCGCAGTCTCTACGAGCAGTACTTC. Translation gives CASSTRSLYEQYF.

J is TRBJ1-4 and V is TRBV18; D remains ambiguous. The CDR3 is made up of 14 amino acids. The V and J ends lost 3 bases and 1 base respectively, with 6 bases between them. Germline V gene data show CDR1 as KGHSH and CDR2 as LQKENI. The CDR3 here is CASSPVQTNEKLFF. DNA for the CDR3: TGTGCCAGCTCACCGGTACAAACTAATGAAAAACTGTTTTTT.

The J gene is TRBJ2-7, the V gene TRBV25-1; D may be TRBD1 (6 bases). Germline V gives CDR1 MGHDK, CDR2 SYGVNS. The length of the CDR3 is 13 residues. The V end lost 5 bases, the J end lost 3 bases, and 11 bases lay between the germline ends. Here the CDR3 reads CASSNPGVYEQYF. The CDR3 DNA reads TGTGCCAGCAGTAACCCAGGGGTCTACGAGCAGTACTTC.

CDR3 nucleotides: TGTGCCAGCGTGAGACAGGGGGATGGCTACACCTTC. This translates into CASVRQGDGYTF. The rearrangement links TRBV6-6 to TRBJ1-2, with 9 bases matching TRBD1. V shed 8 bases and J 6 bases; nucleotides not matched to a gene: 4. The CDR3 covers 12 residues. The germline CDR1 and CDR2 sequences are MNHNY and SVGAGI (reference sequence).

The J gene is TRBJ2-1, the V gene TRBV20-1; maybe TRBD2 (6 bases). This CDR3 contains 15 residues. The germline gives CDR1 DFQATT, CDR2 SNEGSKA (reference sequence). V gave up 5 bases and J gave up 4 bases, with 18 bases separating them. CDR3 in amino acids: CSASHRSGLYNEQFF. Here the CDR3 DNA reads TGCAGTGCTTCGCACCGGAGCGGGCTATACAATGAGCAGTTCTTC.

The genes are TRBV7-9 and TRBJ1-4; D unclear. This CDR3 has 13 amino acids. The ends were cut back, 7 bases at V and 8 bases at J, with 14 bases in the middle. Germline V CDR1 and CDR2: SEHNR, FQNEAQ (reference sequence). CDR3 sequence: CASTHQIGEKLFF. CDR3 coding DNA: TGTGCCAGCACCCACCAAATCGGGGAAAAACTGTTTTTT.

This clonotype was seen a handful of times. This chain joins TRBV12-3 or TRBV12-4 and TRBJ2-1, with a possible D match to TRBD1 (5 bases). The V and J ends lost 5 bases and 0 bases respectively, with 17 bases between them. This CDR3 is built from 17 residues. The CDR3 loop reads CASSLQAAGSSYNEQFF. CDR3 nucleotide sequence: TGTGCCAGCAGTCTACAGGCGGCCGGCAGCTCCTACAATGAGCAGTTCTTC.

This rearrangement joins TRBV20-1 to TRBJ1-2, with no clear D. The CDR3 covers 11 residues. Germline loops: CDR1 DFQATT, CDR2 SNEGSKA (reference sequence). Between the trimmed V and J ends, which lost 4 bases and 2 bases, there was a span of 5 bases. This CDR3 is CSANNNYGYTF. DNA of the CDR3: TGCAGTGCTAATAACAACTATGGCTACACCTTC.

This clonotype was detected a few times. The CDR3 here is CASSPASGGNYNEQFF. DNA of the CDR3: TGTGCCAGCAGCCCCGCCTCTGGGGGCAATTACAATGAGCAGTTCTTC. The V call is TRBV7-9, the J call TRBJ2-1; tentative D call: TRBD1 (6 bases). The V gene lost 5 bases and the J gene lost 4 bases, with 18 bases spanning the gap. CDR1 SEHNR and CDR2 FQNEAQ come from the germline V gene (reference sequence). CDR3 size: 16 residues.

This clonotype was counted a few times. The J gene is TRBJ2-1, the V gene TRBV9; D not resolved. The CDR3 sequence is 14 residues long. V gave up 2 bases and J gave up 8 bases, with 14 bases separating them. Germline CDR1 and CDR2: SGDLS and YYNGEE. The CDR3: CASSVGWGWDEQFF. CDR3 DNA sequence: TGTGCCAGCAGCGTCGGATGGGGTTGGGATGAGCAGTTCTTC.

This clonotype has only a few counts. This chain connects TRBV20-1 to TRBJ1-2; perhaps TRBD1 as D (6 bases). This CDR3 has 13 amino acids. The germline V and J ends were trimmed by 8 bases and 2 bases, with 15 bases remaining between them. CDR1 and CDR2 from the germline V gene are DFQATT and SNEGSKA (reference sequence). The CDR3, as DNA: TGCAGTCCCACCAGGGGCGCAAACTATGGCTACACCTTC. Amino acid sequence: CSPTRGANYGYTF.

This clonotype turned up a few times. The chain couples TRBV6-2 or TRBV6-3 to TRBJ1-2; D is perhaps TRBD1 (5 bases). The CDR3 has 15 residues. Germline CDR1 reads MNHEY; CDR2 reads SVGEGT. V was pared by 4 bases and J by 0 bases, with 12 bases between. The CDR3 DNA follows: TGTGCCAGCAGTTTCCGGAGAGGGGCTAACTATGGCTACACCTTC. Translating it yields CASSFRRGANYGYTF.

The chain has TRBV6-6 and TRBJ2-5, with a weak D call TRBD1 (6 bases). Trimming pared 2 bases from V and 11 bases from J, leaving 18 bases between. The CDR3 loop spans 14 amino acids. Germline V gene data show CDR1 as MNHNY and CDR2 as SVGAGI (reference sequence). The CDR3 DNA follows: TGTGCCAGCAGTTACCCAGATGACAGGAATGGGCAGTACTTC. Protein: CASSYPDDRNGQYF.

This clonotype was counted a few times. This chain uses TRBV10-3 with TRBJ2-7, with D tentatively TRBD2 (5 bases). This CDR3 is built from 15 residues. The V end was cut by 2 bases, the J end by 1 base, with 12 bases between. The germline V gene has CDR1 ENHRY and CDR2 SYGVKD. CDR3 bases: TGTGCCATCAGTGAGGGGGTTAGCGTTTCCTACGAGCAGTACTTC. The encoded protein is CAISEGVSVSYEQYF.

The V call is TRBV3-1, the J call TRBJ2-1; 11 bases agree with TRBD2. Germline CDR1 reads LGHDT; CDR2 reads YNNKEL (reference sequence). The CDR3 loop spans 17 amino acids. With 1 base clipped from V and 8 bases from J, the junction kept 10 bases outside the gene matches. For the CDR3, the DNA is TGTGCCAGCAGCCAAGCGGCTAGCGGGAGGTTTTGGGATGAGCAGTTCTTC. This translates into CASSQAASGRFWDEQFF.

This clonotype was recorded a few times. The rearrangement uses TRBV28 and TRBJ1-1, with D perhaps TRBD1 (6 bases). The CDR3 totals 15 residues. Trimming cost V 4 bases and J 5 bases, with 17 bases left between them. Germline loops: CDR1 MDHEN, CDR2 SYDVKM. In nucleotides, the CDR3 is TGTGCCAGCAGTTATGGGGGGCTCGGTTCTACTGAAGCTTTCTTT. Translating it yields CASSYGGLGSTEAFF.

The DNA for the CDR3 is TGCGCCAGCAGCCTTAGGACGGATCTTGCTAATTCACCCCTCCACTTT. Its protein is CASSLRTDLANSPLHF. The chain combines TRBV4-3 with TRBJ1-6; D not certain. This CDR3 is built from 16 residues. Germline assignment: CDR1 LGHNA and CDR2 YSLEER. Between the trimmed V and J ends, which lost 4 bases and 6 bases, there was a span of 16 bases.

This clonotype was counted a few times. The genes are TRBV5-1 and TRBJ2-1; unclear D gene. Germline V gene data show CDR1 as SGHRS and CDR2 as YFSETQ. There are 13 residues in the CDR3. V lost 0 bases, J lost 8 bases, and 9 bases lay in between. This CDR3 reads CASSLVTGDEQFF. The CDR3 DNA sequence: TGCGCCAGCAGCTTGGTAACCGGAGATGAGCAGTTCTTC.

This chain joins TRBV6-2 or TRBV6-3 and TRBJ2-1, with 13 nucleotides matching TRBD2. Germline CDR1 is MNHEY and CDR2 is SVGEGT. This CDR3 contains 19 residues. Trimming cost V 4 bases and J 0 bases; bases outside gene matches: 9. The CDR3 reads CASSLGLAGPESSYNEQFF. DNA for the CDR3: TGTGCCAGCAGTTTGGGACTAGCGGGGCCAGAGAGCTCCTACAATGAGCAGTTCTTC.

This clonotype was seen more than once but under ten times. The chain uses TRBV4-1 and TRBJ2-1, with D perhaps matching TRBD1 or TRBD2 (5 bases each). The CDR3 has 17 amino acids. Trimming cost V 2 bases and J 4 bases, with 18 bases left between them. Germline CDR1 MGHRA, CDR2 YSYEKL. The CDR3 is CASSQWAGTNYYNEQFF. Written as DNA, the CDR3 is TGCGCCAGCAGCCAATGGGCCGGGACCAACTATTACAATGAGCAGTTCTTC.

The V and J genes are TRBV30 and TRBJ2-1; D possibly corresponds to TRBD1 (6 bases). The DNA end lines up better with TRBJ2-7; the J call may be wrong. Per germline, CDR1 GTSNPN and CDR2 SVGIG (reference sequence). The CDR3 totals 13 residues. CDR3 region: CAWIQGNYNEQYF. The CDR3 coding sequence is TGTGCCTGGATACAGGGAAACTACAATGAGCAGTACTTC.

This chain uses TRBV20-1 with TRBJ2-5; no firm D call. V was cut by 6 bases and J by 0 bases, with 14 bases left in between. This CDR3 has 14 residues. Germline-derived CDR1 and CDR2 are DFQATT and SNEGSKA (reference sequence). The CDR3 loop reads CSATVEVDQETQYF. CDR3 nucleotides: TGCAGTGCAACTGTAGAGGTTGACCAAGAGACCCAGTACTTC.

This chain joins TRBV20-1 and TRBJ1-2, with 9 bases that match TRBD1. V dropped 8 bases and J dropped 6; count of bases not matched to a gene: 7. This CDR3 comprises 12 residues. Germline V gene sequence: CDR1 DFQATT, CDR2 SNEGSKA (reference sequence). The CDR3 DNA is TGCAGTTCCCACAGGGGGCAACATGGCTACACCTTC. Encoded protein: CSSHRGQHGYTF.

CDR3 in DNA: TGTGCCAGTAGTAACCGGGGTGGCACTGAAGCTTTCTTT. Its protein product is CASSNRGGTEAFF. The chain has TRBV19 and TRBJ1-1; D unresolved. Between the trimmed V and J ends, which lost 4 bases and 4 bases, there was a span of 10 bases. Germline lookup yields CDR1 LNHDA and CDR2 SQIVND (reference sequence). The length of the CDR3 is 13 residues.

The chain combines TRBV4-1 with TRBJ2-7; possibly TRBD1 for D (5 bases). V was pared by 5 bases and J by 6 bases, with 11 bases between. The length of the CDR3 is 12 residues. Germline V lookup: CDR1 MGHRA, CDR2 YSYEKL. DNA of the CDR3: TGCGCCAGCAGCAATGGACAAGCCGAGCAGTACTTC. Translating gives CASSNGQAEQYF.

The genes are TRBV18 and TRBJ1-1; unclear D gene. Germline V gives CDR1 KGHSH, CDR2 LQKENI. CDR3 length: 15 amino acids. V dropped 6 bases and J dropped 5 bases, with 19 bases sitting between them. The CDR3 DNA reads as TGTGCCAGCTCCCCTTTTGACGGTGAATGGACTGAAGCTTTCTTT. This translates into CASSPFDGEWTEAFF.

This rearrangement joins TRBV9 to TRBJ2-1, with D unresolved. Per the germline V gene, CDR1 is SGDLS and CDR2 is YYNGEE. This CDR3 is 15 amino acids long. The ends were cut back, 0 bases at V and 3 bases at J, with 10 bases in the middle. CDR3 sequence (DNA): TGTGCCAGCAGCGTAGGTTCTGGCAACTACAATGAGCAGTTCTTC. Translated: CASSVGSGNYNEQFF.